A selection of T cell receptor beta chains follows, all from one sample in a study of cytomegalovirus exposure and HLA in healthy donors. TCRdb's copy holds only in-frame clones and misses some; the assay was immunoSEQ multiplex PCR. The table lists 100,000 to 150,000 clones, approximately 10% of them singletons. The sample comprised PBMCs. The receptors originated from a woman aged 18 to 35 in good health and CMV-seropositive. CDR3s include the opening cysteine and the closing phenylalanine or tryptophan. D genes are given only for firm matches. Expanded clones get a size class; other rows say once, few or many, or leave the size out.

CDR3 protein: CSVEDYYGYTF; CDR3 DNA: TGCAGCGTTGAAGACTACTATGGCTACACCTTC; clone size: .; D gene: .; J gene: TRBJ1-2; V gene: TRBV29-1
CDR3 protein: CASSLTTRERGDEQFF; CDR3 DNA: TGCGCCAGCAGCTTAACCACTAGAGAGAGAGGTGATGAGCAGTTCTTC; clone size: few; D gene: .; J gene: TRBJ2-1; V gene: TRBV5-1
CDR3 protein: CASSLAEATGYTF; CDR3 DNA: TGTGCCAGCAGCTTGGCCGAGGCGACGGGCTACACCTTC; clone size: few; D gene: .; J gene: TRBJ1-2; V gene: TRBV5-6
CDR3 protein: CASGSSGLAGRDEQYF; CDR3 DNA: TGTGCTAGTGGTTCGTCGGGACTAGCGGGAAGGGACGAGCAGTACTTC; clone size: few; D gene: TRBD2; J gene: TRBJ2-7; V gene: TRBV12-5
CDR3 protein: CASSYGASGRTQYF; CDR3 DNA: TGTGCCAGCAGTTACGGGGCTAGCGGGAGGACGCAGTATTTT; clone size: .; D gene: TRBD2; J gene: TRBJ2-3; V gene: TRBV6-5
CDR3 protein: CATCNDRVAGELFF; CDR3 DNA: TGTGCCACCTGTAATGACAGGGTGGCCGGGGAGCTGTTTTTT; clone size: few; D gene: TRBD1; J gene: TRBJ2-2; V gene: TRBV15
CDR3 protein: CAGSLVGTGQETQYF; CDR3 DNA: TGCGCCGGCAGCCTTGTCGGGACAGGTCAAGAGACCCAGTACTTC; clone size: .; D gene: TRBD1; J gene: TRBJ2-5; V gene: TRBV5-1
CDR3 protein: CASSLDGRNTEAFF; CDR3 DNA: TGTGCCAGCAGCTTGGATGGCAGGAACACTGAAGCTTTCTTT; clone size: few; D gene: .; J gene: TRBJ1-1; V gene: TRBV5-6
CDR3 protein: CASSSRTYTQYF; CDR3 DNA: TGTGCCAGCAGTTCCCGGACTTATACGCAGTATTTT; clone size: .; D gene: .; J gene: TRBJ2-3; V gene: TRBV5-8
CDR3 protein: CASSPGTRDNEQFF; CDR3 DNA: TGTGCCAGCAGCCCTGGTACTAGAGACAATGAGCAGTTCTTC; clone size: few; D gene: .; J gene: TRBJ2-1; V gene: TRBV11-3
CDR3 protein: CASSLKWAQAGANVLTF; CDR3 DNA: TGTGCCAGCAGTTTAAAGTGGGCGCAGGCTGGGGCCAACGTCCTGACTTTC; clone size: few; D gene: .; J gene: TRBJ2-6; V gene: TRBV27
CDR3 protein: CSVELGALRNTEAFF; CDR3 DNA: TGCAGCGTTGAATTGGGAGCCCTCAGGAACACTGAAGCTTTCTTT; clone size: many; D gene: .; J gene: TRBJ1-1; V gene: TRBV29-1
CDR3 protein: CASSLFSGGQYF; CDR3 DNA: TGTGCCAGCAGCTTGTTTAGCGGTGGACAGTACTTC; clone size: .; D gene: .; J gene: TRBJ2-7; V gene: TRBV7-2
CDR3 protein: CASSQLSSGASYEQYF; CDR3 DNA: TGCGCCAGCAGCCAATTGTCTAGCGGGGCCTCCTACGAGCAGTACTTC; clone size: few; D gene: TRBD2; J gene: TRBJ2-7; V gene: TRBV4-1
CDR3 protein: CASNIHEGREGHEQFF; CDR3 DNA: TGTGCCAGCAATATCCACGAAGGACGAGAGGGTCATGAGCAGTTCTTC; clone size: few; D gene: .; J gene: TRBJ2-1; V gene: TRBV21-1
CDR3 protein: CASSEGQGHTGELFF; CDR3 DNA: TGTGCCAGCAGTGAGGGACAGGGTCACACCGGGGAGCTGTTTTTT; clone size: many; D gene: TRBD1; J gene: TRBJ2-2; V gene: TRBV25-1
CDR3 protein: CASSSRQSNTEAFF; CDR3 DNA: TGCGCCAGCAGCTCCCGACAGTCCAACACTGAAGCTTTCTTT; clone size: few; D gene: .; J gene: TRBJ1-1; V gene: TRBV5-1
CDR3 protein: CASSVSGTIYNEQFF; CDR3 DNA: TGTGCCAGCAGCGTGAGCGGGACCATCTACAATGAGCAGTTCTTC; clone size: few; D gene: TRBD2; J gene: TRBJ2-1; V gene: TRBV9
CDR3 protein: CASSFGDTGELFF; CDR3 DNA: TGTGCCAGCAGCTTCGGGGACACCGGGGAGCTGTTTTTT; clone size: few; D gene: .; J gene: TRBJ2-2; V gene: TRBV7-3
CDR3 protein: CAWTSGQVKLYEQYF; CDR3 DNA: TGTGCCTGGACGAGCGGACAGGTCAAACTCTACGAGCAGTACTTC; clone size: .; D gene: TRBD1; J gene: TRBJ2-7; V gene: TRBV30
CDR3 protein: CSAGQPQHF; CDR3 DNA: TGCAGTGCTGGCCAGCCCCAGCATTTT; clone size: few; D gene: .; J gene: TRBJ1-5; V gene: TRBV20-1
CDR3 protein: CASSLGPGGQNYGYTF; CDR3 DNA: TGTGCCAGCAGCTTAGGACCTGGGGGCCAGAACTATGGCTACACCTTC; clone size: .; D gene: .; J gene: TRBJ1-2; V gene: TRBV7-9
CDR3 protein: CASSLMGAYTEAFF; CDR3 DNA: TGCGCCAGCAGTCTAATGGGGGCGTACACTGAAGCTTTCTTT; clone size: .; D gene: .; J gene: TRBJ1-1; V gene: TRBV4-1
CDR3 protein: CASSLVGAGVYNEQFF; CDR3 DNA: TGTGCCAGCAGCTTAGTGGGAGCGGGAGTGTACAATGAGCAGTTCTTC; clone size: .; D gene: TRBD2; J gene: TRBJ2-1; V gene: TRBV7-2
CDR3 protein: CASSLNGGDQPQHF; CDR3 DNA: TGCGCCAGCAGCTTGAACGGAGGAGATCAGCCCCAGCATTTT; clone size: .; D gene: .; J gene: TRBJ1-5; V gene: TRBV5-1
CDR3 protein: CASSLPAGYYGYTF; CDR3 DNA: TGTGCCAGCAGCCTTCCGGCGGGATACTATGGCTACACCTTC; clone size: few; D gene: .; J gene: TRBJ1-2; V gene: TRBV28
CDR3 protein: CASSWDRSTEAFF; CDR3 DNA: TGTGCCAGCAGCTGGGACAGGAGCACTGAAGCTTTCTTT; clone size: .; D gene: TRBD1; J gene: TRBJ1-1; V gene: TRBV6-5
CDR3 protein: CASSQPGIVGYTF; CDR3 DNA: TGTGCCAGCAGCCAACCGGGGATTGTTGGCTACACCTTC; clone size: .; D gene: .; J gene: TRBJ1-2; V gene: TRBV16
CDR3 protein: CASRRDSYEQYF; CDR3 DNA: TGTGCCAGCAGAAGGGACTCCTACGAGCAGTACTTC; clone size: .; D gene: .; J gene: TRBJ2-7; V gene: TRBV6-5
CDR3 protein: CASSYPTGQGMYEQYF; CDR3 DNA: TGTGCCAGCAGTTACCCCACCGGGCAGGGGATGTACGAGCAGTACTTC; clone size: few; D gene: .; J gene: TRBJ2-7; V gene: TRBV6-6
CDR3 protein: CASSPGTVHTDTQYF; CDR3 DNA: TGTGCCAGCAGCCCCGGGACAGTTCACACAGATACGCAGTATTTT; clone size: .; D gene: TRBD1; J gene: TRBJ2-3; V gene: TRBV7-9
CDR3 protein: CASSLVGELFF; CDR3 DNA: TGTGCCAGCAGCCTCGTCGGGGAGCTGTTTTTT; clone size: .; D gene: .; J gene: TRBJ2-2; V gene: TRBV14
CDR3 protein: CASSETMMEDTEAFF; CDR3 DNA: TGTGCCAGCAGTGAAACCATGATGGAGGACACTGAAGCTTTCTTT; clone size: few; D gene: .; J gene: TRBJ1-1; V gene: TRBV25-1
CDR3 protein: CASSRGTAINYGYTF; CDR3 DNA: TGTGCCAGCAGCCGCGGGACAGCAATAAACTATGGCTACACCTTC; clone size: few; D gene: TRBD1; J gene: TRBJ1-2; V gene: TRBV5-6
CDR3 protein: CASSPTNPMYNEQFF; CDR3 DNA: TGTGCCAGCAGCCCGACTAACCCAATGTACAATGAGCAGTTCTTC; clone size: .; D gene: .; J gene: TRBJ2-1; V gene: TRBV7-6
CDR3 protein: CASSYSRTLSNQPQHF; CDR3 DNA: TGTGCCAGCAGTTACTCGAGGACTCTTAGCAATCAGCCCCAGCATTTT; clone size: few; D gene: .; J gene: TRBJ1-5; V gene: TRBV6-5
CDR3 protein: CASSPGLGPYEQYF; CDR3 DNA: TGTGCCAGCAGCCCCGGACTAGGCCCCTACGAGCAGTACTTC; clone size: .; D gene: TRBD2; J gene: TRBJ2-7; V gene: TRBV11-3
CDR3 protein: CSVVFSGRALGNEQFF; CDR3 DNA: TGCAGCGTTGTTTTCAGCGGGAGGGCCCTTGGGAATGAGCAGTTCTTC; clone size: .; D gene: TRBD2; J gene: TRBJ2-1; V gene: TRBV29-1
CDR3 protein: CASSRSSPGQEAFF; CDR3 DNA: TGCGCCAGCAGCCGGTCATCTCCGGGACAAGAAGCTTTCTTT; clone size: .; D gene: .; J gene: TRBJ1-1; V gene: TRBV4-1
CDR3 protein: CASSQEADRGAGELFF; CDR3 DNA: TGTGCCAGCAGCCAAGAGGCGGACAGGGGGGCCGGGGAGCTGTTTTTT; clone size: .; D gene: TRBD1; J gene: TRBJ2-2; V gene: TRBV4-2
CDR3 protein: CASSLSVPGDTQYF; CDR3 DNA: TGCGCCAGCAGCTTGTCGGTGCCAGGGGACACCCAGTACTTC; clone size: .; D gene: .; J gene: TRBJ2-5; V gene: TRBV5-1
CDR3 protein: CASSHSTGGAGAFF; CDR3 DNA: TGTGCCAGTAGCCACTCGACAGGGGGCGCGGGAGCTTTCTTT; clone size: .; D gene: TRBD1; J gene: TRBJ1-1; V gene: TRBV19
CDR3 protein: CASTQMTTGNGYTF; CDR3 DNA: TGTGCCAGCACCCAAATGACGACGGGAAATGGCTACACCTTC; clone size: .; D gene: .; J gene: TRBJ1-2; V gene: TRBV6-1
CDR3 protein: CATWSEEGDNEQFF; CDR3 DNA: TGTGCCACCTGGTCGGAGGAAGGAGACAATGAGCAGTTCTTC; clone size: few; D gene: .; J gene: TRBJ2-1; V gene: TRBV28
CDR3 protein: CAWGVTGATEAFF; CDR3 DNA: TGTGCCTGGGGGGTTACAGGGGCCACTGAAGCTTTCTTT; clone size: few; D gene: TRBD1; J gene: TRBJ1-1; V gene: TRBV30
CDR3 protein: CASSQDQGYSYEQYF; CDR3 DNA: TGTGCCAGCAGCCAAGATCAGGGGTACTCCTACGAGCAGTACTTC; clone size: .; D gene: .; J gene: TRBJ2-7; V gene: TRBV14
CDR3 protein: CASSFTGGTEAFF; CDR3 DNA: TGTGCCAGCAGCTTTACAGGGGGCACTGAAGCTTTCTTT; clone size: few; D gene: TRBD1; J gene: TRBJ1-1; V gene: TRBV28
CDR3 protein: CASSPSWAPYEQYF; CDR3 DNA: TGTGCCAGCAGCCCATCGTGGGCCCCCTACGAGCAGTACTTC; clone size: few; D gene: .; J gene: TRBJ2-7; V gene: TRBV7-6
CDR3 protein: CASSWGQNSGNTIYF; CDR3 DNA: TGTGCCAGCAGTTGGGGACAGAACTCTGGAAACACCATATATTTT; clone size: few; D gene: TRBD1; J gene: TRBJ1-3; V gene: TRBV6-5
CDR3 protein: CASSRGVPNEAFF; CDR3 DNA: TGTGCCAGCTCACGGGGAGTCCCCAATGAAGCTTTCTTT; clone size: .; D gene: .; J gene: TRBJ1-1; V gene: TRBV18